This TCR beta chain was obtained from a study of blood T cell repertoires in COVID-19. Study-level background: The study drew acute and convalescent COVID-19 samples from the United States, Italy and Spain.

Only in-frame clones appear in the TCRdb table, and some are missing; sequencing was by immunoSEQ multiplex PCR. The profile shows some 260,000 clones, approximately 82% of them singletons. A note on this clone: One end of the junction does not line up with germline, which may come from a read error.

This CDR3 comprises 12 residues. CDR1 is ENHRY, CDR2 SYGVKD, per germline. V gene TRBV10-3 combines with J gene TRBJ2-7, with D perhaps TRBD2 (6 bases). This sequence was found in a young woman with acute or convalescent COVID-19. The sample was peripheral blood. This chain's CDR3 is CAISESGSLTDF. The CDR3 DNA follows: TGTGCCATCAGTGAGTCCGGGAGCCTTACCGACTTC.